There are a few counts of the clone carrying this T cell receptor (beta chain). Antigen: not known. These data originate in a study of T-cell memory formation after mild COVID-19. TCRdb itself ran the 5' RACE reads through MiXCR, one entry per CDR3 protein. The repertoire consists of 250,000 to 400,000 distinct CDR3 sequences, with 13% to 15% occurring once and the leading ten covering roughly a fifth. Whole-study results and caveats: Nothing showed for sure that second-wave clones peaking on day 37 were SARS-CoV-2 specific. Pre-infection memory carried some responding clones, suggesting that cross-reactive memory joined. Among CD4+ contracting clones, most were CM and EM, and CD8+ ones EMRA. From day 15 to 85, contracting clones were balanced between CD4 and CD8, whereas later expanders leaned toward CD4+.

Sequenced: PBMCs or a T cell subset sorted from them (not recorded which). The TCR originated in a man aged 18 to 30 who had mild COVID-19 (a few samples of this study predate the infection). Cell type and time point are not known.

The CDR3 protein is CASSTTGTQGYTF. The CDR3 coding sequence is TGTGCCAGCAGTACTACAGGGACTCAGGGCTACACCTTC. The rearrangement links TRBV12-3 or TRBV12-4 to TRBJ1-2, with TRBD1 as a possible D gene (6 bases). The CDR3 sequence is 13 residues long. V shed 5 bases and J shed 8 bases, with 15 bases lying between them.